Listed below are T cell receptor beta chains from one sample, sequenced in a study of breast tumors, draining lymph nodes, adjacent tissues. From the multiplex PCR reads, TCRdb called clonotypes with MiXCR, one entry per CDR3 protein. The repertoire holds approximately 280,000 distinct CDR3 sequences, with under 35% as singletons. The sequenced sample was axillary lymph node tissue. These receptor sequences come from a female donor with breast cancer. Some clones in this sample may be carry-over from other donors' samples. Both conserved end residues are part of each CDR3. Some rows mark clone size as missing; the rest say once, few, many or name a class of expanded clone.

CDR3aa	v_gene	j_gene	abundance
CASSSGQGPSLSNQPQHF	TRBV5-1	TRBJ1-5	NA
CASSYSWGEGEKLFF	TRBV6-5	TRBJ1-4	many
CASSPRGTELFF	TRBV19	TRBJ1-4	many
CASTDSFSYNEQFF	TRBV5-6	TRBJ2-1	few
CASGLAGGWNEQYF	TRBV7-2	TRBJ2-3	NA
CASSAGDSIYNEQFF	TRBV6-1	TRBJ2-1	NA
CASSLDRAGGAETQYF	TRBV7-6	TRBJ2-5	NA
CASSESRGLRAPRQFF	TRBV25-1	TRBJ2-1	many
CASSLVSPTGELFF	TRBV11-3	TRBJ2-2	few
CASSLDAGQGNQPQHF	TRBV5-1	TRBJ1-5	many